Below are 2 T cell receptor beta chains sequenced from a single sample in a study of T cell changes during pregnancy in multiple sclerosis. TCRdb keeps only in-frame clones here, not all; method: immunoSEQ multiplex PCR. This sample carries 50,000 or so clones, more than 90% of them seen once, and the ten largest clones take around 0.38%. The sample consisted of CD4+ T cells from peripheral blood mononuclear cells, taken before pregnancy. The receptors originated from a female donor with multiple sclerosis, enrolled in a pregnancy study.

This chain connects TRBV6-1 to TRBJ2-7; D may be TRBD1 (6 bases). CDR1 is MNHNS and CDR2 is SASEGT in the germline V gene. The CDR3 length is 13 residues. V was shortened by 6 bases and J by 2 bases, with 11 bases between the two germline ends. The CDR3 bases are TGTGCCAGCAGACCCGGACAGACCTACGAGCAGTACTTC. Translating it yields CASRPGQTYEQYF.

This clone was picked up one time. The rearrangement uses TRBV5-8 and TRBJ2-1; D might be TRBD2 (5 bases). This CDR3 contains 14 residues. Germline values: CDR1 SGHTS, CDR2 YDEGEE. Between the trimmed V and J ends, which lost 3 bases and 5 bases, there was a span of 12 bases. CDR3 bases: TGTGCCAGCAGCTCGGAACCCGGGGACAATGAGCAGTTCTTC. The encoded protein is CASSSEPGDNEQFF.